The present T cell receptor beta chain was sequenced within a study of T cell repertoires in cytomegalovirus infection. CDR1 and CDR2 (germline): SGHVS, FQNEAQ. CDR3 size: 16 residues. Germline trimming cut 4 bases from V and 3 bases from J; bases unmatched to any gene: 5. In the case of this clonotype: The target antigen is unknown.

TCRdb fed the reads into MiXCR, producing one record per CDR3 protein. In the table there are about 130,000 distinct CDR3 sequences, approximately 30% of which are singletons. The source material was CD8+ T cells from cultured PBMCs, sampled from culture after CMV antigen stimulation. The V gene is TRBV7-8, the J gene TRBJ2-3; 12 bases align to TRBD2. The source of this sequence is a human donor in good health (CMV status not recorded). Some clones in this sample may be carry-over from other donors' samples. The CDR3 spells CASSSWTSGATDTQYF. CDR3 in DNA: TGTGCCAGCAGCTCGTGGACTAGCGGGGCGACAGATACGCAGTATTTT.